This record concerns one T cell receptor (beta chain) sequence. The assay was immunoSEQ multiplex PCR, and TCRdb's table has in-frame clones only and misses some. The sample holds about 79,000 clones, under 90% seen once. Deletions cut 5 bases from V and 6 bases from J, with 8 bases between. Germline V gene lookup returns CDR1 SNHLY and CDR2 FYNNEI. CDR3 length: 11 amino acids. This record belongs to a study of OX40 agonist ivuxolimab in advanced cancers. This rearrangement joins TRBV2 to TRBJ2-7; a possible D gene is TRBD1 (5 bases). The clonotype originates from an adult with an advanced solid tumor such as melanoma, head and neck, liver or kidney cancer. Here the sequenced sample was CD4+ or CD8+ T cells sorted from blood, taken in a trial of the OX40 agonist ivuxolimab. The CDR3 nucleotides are TGTGCCAGCAGTCAGGGCTTCGAGCAGTACTTC. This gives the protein CASSQGFEQYF.